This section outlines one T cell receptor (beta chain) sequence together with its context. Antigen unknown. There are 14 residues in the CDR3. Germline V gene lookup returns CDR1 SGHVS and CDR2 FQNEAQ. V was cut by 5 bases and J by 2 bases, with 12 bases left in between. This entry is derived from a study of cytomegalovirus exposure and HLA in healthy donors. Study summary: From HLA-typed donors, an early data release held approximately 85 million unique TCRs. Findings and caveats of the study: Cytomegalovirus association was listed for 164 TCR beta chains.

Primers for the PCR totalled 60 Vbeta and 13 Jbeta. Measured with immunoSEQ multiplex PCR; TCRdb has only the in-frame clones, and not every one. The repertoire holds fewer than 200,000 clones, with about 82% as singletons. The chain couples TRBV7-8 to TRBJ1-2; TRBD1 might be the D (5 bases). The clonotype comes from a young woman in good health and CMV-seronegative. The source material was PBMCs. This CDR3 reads CASSPRSGNYGYTF. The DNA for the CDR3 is TGTGCCAGCAGCCCCAGGTCAGGGAACTATGGCTACACCTTC.